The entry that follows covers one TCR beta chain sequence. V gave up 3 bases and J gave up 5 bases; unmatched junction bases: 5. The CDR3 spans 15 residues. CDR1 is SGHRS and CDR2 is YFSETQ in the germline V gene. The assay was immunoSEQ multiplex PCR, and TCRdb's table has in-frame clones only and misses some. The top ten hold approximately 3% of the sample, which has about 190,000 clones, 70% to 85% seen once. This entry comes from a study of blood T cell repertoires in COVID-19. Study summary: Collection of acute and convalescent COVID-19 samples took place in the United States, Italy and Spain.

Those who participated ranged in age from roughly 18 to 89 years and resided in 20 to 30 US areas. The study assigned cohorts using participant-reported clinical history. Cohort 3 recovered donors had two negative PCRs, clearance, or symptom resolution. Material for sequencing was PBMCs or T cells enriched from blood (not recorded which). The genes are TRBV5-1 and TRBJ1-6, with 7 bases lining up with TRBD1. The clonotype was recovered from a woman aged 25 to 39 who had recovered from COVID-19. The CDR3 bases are TGCGCCAGCAGCTCCGGGACAGCAGATAATTCACCCCTCCACTTT. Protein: CASSSGTADNSPLHF.